The clone carrying this T cell receptor (beta chain) was found once. A read error may account for a junction end that differs from germline. The study co-extracted DNA and RNA from around 20-30 mg of unsorted bulk tissue. Patients had chronic HBV infection and were treatment-naive. For each tumor, five separate regions were sampled. The sample originates from a study of tumor-infiltrating lymphocytes in primary liver carcinoma. Study-level background: Spanning 4.2 to 10 cm, the tumors were T1-T3 N0M0.

Per the germline V gene, CDR1 is MNHEY and CDR2 is SVGEGT. CDR3 length: 14 residues. The investigators made TCR beta cDNA from about 500 ng total RNA, using a constant-region primer. Library construction for TCR beta comprised three nested multiplex PCR rounds performed with slightly modified ARM-PCR. TRBV1-TRBV30 forward and Cbeta reverse primers drove the first two approximately 10-cycle rounds. Each CDR3 protein is one row after TCRdb ran MiXCR on the multiplex PCR reads. The sample gives around 47,000 distinct CDR3 sequences, around 72% of which show up once; approximately 20% is in the top ten. Sequenced sample: liver tumor tissue from sampling region 2. As for subset: tumor region T2, inferior pole. This chain connects TRBV6-2 or TRBV6-3 to TRBJ2-7, with D maybe TRBD1 (6 bases). The source is a man aged 35-49 years with primary liver carcinoma and hepatitis B virus infection. The CDR3 DNA follows: TGTGCCAGCAGCCTCCTGAACAGGGCCCACGAGCAATACTTC. This sequence encodes CASSLLNRAHEQYF.